This TCR beta chain derives from a study of shared clonotypes between healthy human individuals. Assay used: immunoSEQ multiplex PCR; TCRdb lists only in-frame clones, some missing. The sample gives some 800,000 clones, nearly 95% of which show up once; approximately 25% is in the top ten. The CDR3 covers 15 residues. Looked up from germline, CDR1 is MRHNA and CDR2 is SNTAGT. With V trimmed by 2 bases and J by 4 bases, 0 bases remained unmatched. CD8 cells regarded as naive lacked CD45RO, were positively chosen for CCR7, and omitted terminally differentiated effector memory CD45RA+ cells. Of note for this clone: This same CDR3 is encoded by further DNA sequences in the sample.

Sample: naive CD8+ T cells sorted from blood. The sequence derives from a man aged 30 to 39 in good health. The chain recombines TRBV6-4 with TRBJ2-1, with 12 nucleotides matching TRBD2. CDR3: CASSDGTSGYNEQFF. The CDR3 DNA is TGTGCCAGCAGTGACGGGACTAGCGGGTACAATGAGCAGTTCTTC.